This is a list of T cell receptor beta chains from one sample in a study of shared clonotypes between healthy human individuals. Only in-frame clones appear in the TCRdb table, and some are missing; sequencing was by immunoSEQ multiplex PCR. The table records roughly 1,500,000 clones, just under 99% of them present only once. The source material was naive CD4+ T cells sorted from blood. All receptors derive from a man aged 30-40 years in good health. The CDR3 runs from the conserved cysteine through the conserved F or W. The D gene is left open where the match is weak. For some rows the clone size is stated as once, few or many, or as a class when expanded; others skip it.

>TRBV7-9|.|TRBJ2-7|15|TRBD1
TGTGCCAGCAGCTTAGCCTCAGGGGGCACCTACGAGCAGTACTTC
CASSLASGGTYEQYF
>TRBV7-9|.|TRBJ2-2|15|TRBD2
TGTGCCAGCAGCCCTCGGGGGGTTAGGACCGGGGAGCTGTTTTTT
CASSPRGVRTGELFF
>TRBV4-1|.|TRBJ1-5|13|.
TGCGCCAGCAGCCAGGTCGCAAATCAGCCCCAGCATTTT
CASSQVANQPQHF
>TRBV5-1|.|TRBJ2-7|14|TRBD1
TGCGCCAGCAGCCTGGACAGGGATCTATACGAGCAGTACTTC
CASSLDRDLYEQYF
>TRBV5-5|.|TRBJ2-5|14|.
TGTGCCAGCAGTTCTAGATTGCTCTCGGAGACCCAGTACTTC
CASSSRLLSETQYF
>TRBV19|.|TRBJ2-1|13|.
TGTGCCAGTAGCCGAGGAGCCTACAATGAGCAGTTCTTC
CASSRGAYNEQFF
>TRBV22-1|.|TRBJ1-2|14|.
TGTCCTGGGAGAGAAGCGAGAAAGACCTATGGCTACACCTTC
CPGREARKTYGYTF
>TRBV5-1|.|TRBJ2-1|14|.
TGCGCCAGCAGCAACCAGGGTACTCACAATGAGCAGTTCTTC
CASSNQGTHNEQFF
>TRBV29-1|.|TRBJ2-2|13|.
TGCAGCGTTAACGAGGTCTATACCGGGGAGCTGTTTTTT
CSVNEVYTGELFF
>TRBV18|once|TRBJ2-1|14|.
TGTGCCAGCTCAACCCCGGGGCCCGACAATGAGCAGTTCTTC
CASSTPGPDNEQFF
>TRBV30|.|TRBJ1-1|13|TRBD1
TGTGCCTGGAGTGCAGACAGGGGCACTGAAGCTTTCTTT
CAWSADRGTEAFF
>TRBV5-1|.|TRBJ2-3|16|.
TGCGCCAGCAGCCCCTCCGGGGGAACCTTCACAGATACGCAGTATTTT
CASSPSGGTFTDTQYF
>TRBV6-4|.|TRBJ2-7|15|TRBD1
TGTGCCAGCAGTGTATGGACAGGGGCCTCCTACGAGCAGTACTTC
CASSVWTGASYEQYF
>TRBV4-1|.|TRBJ1-5|19|TRBD1
TGCGCCAGCAGCCAAGAATTACTTTCGGGACAGGGATACAATCAGCCCCAGCATTTT
CASSQELLSGQGYNQPQHF
>TRBV5-6|.|TRBJ2-7|14|TRBD2
TGTGCCTCCTCTACGGGACTAGCATCCTACGAGCAGTACTTC
CASSTGLASYEQYF
>TRBV28|.|TRBJ2-1|14|TRBD2
TGTGCTCGAAGAGGGACTAGCGATGTCAATGAGCAGTTCTTC
CARRGTSDVNEQFF